This note documents a single TCR beta chain sequence. The CDR3 loop spans 12 amino acids. V shed 4 bases and J shed 7 bases, with 10 bases lying between them. From germline, CDR1 is MDHEN and CDR2 SYDVKM. The data belong to a study of blood T cell repertoires in COVID-19. The wider study: COVID-19 samples collected from the United States, Italy and Spain covered acute and convalescent phases. PBMCs, B-cell-depleted T cells, or T cells provided the cDNA or gDNA that made up the material.

Authors' methods: Reference gene primer amplification in the assay estimated nucleated cell counts. Libraries were prepared by immunoSEQ multiplex PCR; TCRdb keeps only in-frame clonotypes and omits some of them. V and J calls plus clone size are reproduced from that table; the DNA served to infer D and trimming. The table includes tens of thousands of clones, 80% to 90% detected once. The source is a woman aged 45 to 65 with active COVID-19. This sequence joins TRBV28 and TRBJ2-5; maybe TRBD2 (5 bases). Sequenced input: peripheral blood. The CDR3 is CASSYGIRTQYF. The CDR3 DNA reads TGTGCCAGCAGTTACGGGATTAGGACCCAGTACTTC.